The rows below give T cell receptor beta chains drawn from one sample of a study of blood T cell repertoires in COVID-19. Here immunoSEQ multiplex PCR was the method, and the copy in TCRdb shows in-frame clones only, minus some. This sample carries about 240,000 clones, 83% of them seen once, and the ten largest clones take 3.5% to 4%. What was sequenced was PBMCs or T cells enriched from blood (not recorded which). These receptors all come from a woman between 40 and 55 years old who had been exposed to COVID-19. CDR3s include the opening cysteine and the closing phenylalanine or tryptophan. Each record gives: J gene, V gene, clone size, D gene, CDR3 DNA, CDR3 protein. D genes are given only for firm matches. Size is stated for part of the rows, as once, few or many counts, or as a class when the clone is expanded.

j_gene: TRBJ2-1; v_gene: TRBV18; abundance: .; d_gene: TRBD1; CDR3nt: TGTGCCAGCTCACCGAACCCGTGGCAGGGGGCAGAGCAGTTCTTC; CDR3aa: CASSPNPWQGAEQFF
j_gene: TRBJ2-7; v_gene: TRBV7-6; abundance: .; d_gene: .; CDR3nt: TGTGCCAGCAGCTTATCTGATGTGGGGGGAGCCTACGAGCAGTACTTC; CDR3aa: CASSLSDVGGAYEQYF
j_gene: TRBJ2-5; v_gene: TRBV9; abundance: .; d_gene: TRBD2; CDR3nt: TGTGCCAGCAGCGTAGGTGCTAGCGGGGAGCCAGAGACCCAGTACTTC; CDR3aa: CASSVGASGEPETQYF
j_gene: TRBJ1-6; v_gene: TRBV19; abundance: .; d_gene: TRBD1; CDR3nt: TGTGCCAGTAGTCCCGGGACAGGGACCTACAATTCACCCCTCCACTTT; CDR3aa: CASSPGTGTYNSPLHF
j_gene: TRBJ2-7; v_gene: TRBV21-1; abundance: .; d_gene: .; CDR3nt: TGTGCCAGCAGCAAAGCTCTACTTAGTCCAGAATGGGACAGGGGGATCCCCTACGAGCAGTACTTC; CDR3aa: CASSKALLSPEWDRGIPYEQYF
j_gene: TRBJ2-2; v_gene: TRBV2; abundance: once; d_gene: .; CDR3nt: TGTGCCAGCAGTGTAGGGGGGGCGAACACCGGGGAGCTGTTTTTT; CDR3aa: CASSVGGANTGELFF
j_gene: TRBJ1-3; v_gene: TRBV19; abundance: once; d_gene: .; CDR3nt: TGTGCCAGTAGTATGGAGGGCTACTCTGGAAACACCATATATTTT; CDR3aa: CASSMEGYSGNTIYF
j_gene: TRBJ1-2; v_gene: TRBV6-5; abundance: .; d_gene: TRBD1; CDR3nt: TGTGCCACCGCCTTTGTTGAGGGACAGGGTGGCTACACCTTC; CDR3aa: CATAFVEGQGGYTF
j_gene: TRBJ1-2; v_gene: TRBV12-3/TRBV12-4; abundance: .; d_gene: .; CDR3nt: TGTGCCAGCAGTTTGGACAGTGTCTATGGCTACACCTTC; CDR3aa: CASSLDSVYGYTF
j_gene: TRBJ1-1; v_gene: TRBV18; abundance: .; d_gene: .; CDR3nt: TGTGCCAGCCCTGAGGGGCGGGGCACTGAAGCTTTCTTT; CDR3aa: CASPEGRGTEAFF
j_gene: TRBJ2-1; v_gene: TRBV27; abundance: .; d_gene: .; CDR3nt: TGTGCCAGCAGTCCGATGCCTGGTAGCCACCGGGACTACAATGAGCAGTTCTTC; CDR3aa: CASSPMPGSHRDYNEQFF
j_gene: TRBJ1-5; v_gene: TRBV7-8; abundance: .; d_gene: .; CDR3nt: TGTGCCAGCAGCCTCGAGAGTCAGCCCCAGCATTTT; CDR3aa: CASSLESQPQHF
j_gene: TRBJ1-4; v_gene: TRBV14; abundance: few; d_gene: TRBD1; CDR3nt: TGTGCCAGCAGCCGAGGGACAGGGGGTTGGGAAAAACTGTTTTTT; CDR3aa: CASSRGTGGWEKLFF
j_gene: TRBJ2-3; v_gene: TRBV7-3; abundance: .; d_gene: TRBD2; CDR3nt: TGTGCCAGCAGCTTAAGGGGACTAGCCACAGATACGCAGTATTTT; CDR3aa: CASSLRGLATDTQYF
j_gene: TRBJ1-2; v_gene: TRBV27; abundance: few; d_gene: TRBD1; CDR3nt: TGTGCCAGCAGGACCGGACAGGGGGCATGGGGCTACACCTTC; CDR3aa: CASRTGQGAWGYTF
j_gene: TRBJ1-1; v_gene: TRBV6-5; abundance: .; d_gene: .; CDR3nt: TGTGCCAGCAGTTATGCTGGCAGGGTCACTGAAGCTTTCTTT; CDR3aa: CASSYAGRVTEAFF
j_gene: TRBJ2-7; v_gene: TRBV10-3; abundance: few; d_gene: TRBD1; CDR3nt: TGTGCCATCAGGACGGGACAGGGGGGCGAGCAGTACTTC; CDR3aa: CAIRTGQGGEQYF
j_gene: TRBJ2-7; v_gene: TRBV5-1; abundance: .; d_gene: TRBD1; CDR3nt: TGCGCCAGCAGCTTCACAGGGGAATCGATCGACGAGCAGTACTTC; CDR3aa: CASSFTGESIDEQYF
j_gene: TRBJ1-1; v_gene: TRBV5-1; abundance: many; d_gene: .; CDR3nt: TGCGCCAGCAGCTTGGATTCAGGCACTGAAGCTTTCTTT; CDR3aa: CASSLDSGTEAFF
j_gene: TRBJ2-1; v_gene: TRBV27; abundance: .; d_gene: .; CDR3nt: TGTGCCAGCAGTTCTCTGGGGGGGGGCGATGAGCAGTTCTTC; CDR3aa: CASSSLGGGDEQFF
j_gene: TRBJ2-7; v_gene: TRBV6-5; abundance: .; d_gene: .; CDR3nt: TGTGCCAGCAGTTATCAACAGGGTTACGAGCAGTACTTC; CDR3aa: CASSYQQGYEQYF
j_gene: TRBJ1-5; v_gene: TRBV19; abundance: .; d_gene: TRBD1; CDR3nt: TGTGCCAGTAGCGCCCGACAGGGCGTCGGGCCCCAGCATTTT; CDR3aa: CASSARQGVGPQHF
j_gene: TRBJ1-1; v_gene: TRBV29-1; abundance: .; d_gene: TRBD1; CDR3nt: TGCAGCGGAGACAGGGGGGGCACTGAAGCTTTCTTT; CDR3aa: CSGDRGGTEAFF